This T cell receptor beta chain was identified in a study of T cells after posttransplantation cyclophosphamide. Whole-study findings and limits: Later blood repertoires were often dominated by clones from the donor CD8+ memory compartment. TRB overlap between skin or GI tissue T cells and blood was limited.

Germline lookup yields CDR1 ENHRY and CDR2 SYGVKD. The CDR3 runs 13 residues. J lost 3 bases, V lost 6 bases, and 2 bases had no gene match. Profiling relied on immunoSEQ multiplex PCR, and the TCRdb table lists in-frame clones only, not all of them. The profile shows about 20,000 clones, 98% of them singletons. The naive gate required viable CD3+CD4+ or CD3+CD8+ cells with CCR7+CD45RA+CD45RO-CD95-CD27+CD28+ phenotype. On the day of bone marrow donation, the related graft donor provided peripheral blood. This clone was picked up one time. Its antigen is still unknown. Sequenced sample: naive CD4+ T cells sorted from PBMCs. This sequence joins TRBV10-3 and TRBJ2-7; TRBD1 matches at 10 bases. This sequence originates from a middle-aged man in good health, CMV-negative, and a related stem cell transplant donor. The DNA for the CDR3 is TGTGCCATCAGGGGGACAGGGGACTACGAGCAGTACTTC. Translating gives CAIRGTGDYEQYF.